These 18 T cell receptor beta chains came from one sample sequenced in a study of T-cell reconstitution after alpha-beta-depleted transplantation in children. Unique molecular identifiers tagged the TCRbeta library. TCRdb reprocessed the PCR reads with MiXCR, giving one entry per CDR3 protein. The top ten clones hold just over 2% of a sample with approximately 500,000 distinct CDR3 sequences, roughly a tenth of them seen once. The sample consisted of PBMCs, taken before TCRalphabeta/CD19-depleted stem cell transplant. These receptors all stem from a child aged 2 to 10 with inherited bone marrow failure, due to receive a stem cell transplant.

This clonotype appeared many times. The CDR3 sequence is CASSLSAGYNEQFF. CDR3 nucleotides: TGCGCCAGCAGCTTGTCTGCGGGCTACAATGAGCAGTTCTTC. The chain links TRBV5-1 to TRBJ2-1, with D tentatively TRBD2 (5 bases). Trimming took off 1 base at V and 3 bases at J, with 8 bases between the two ends. The CDR3 is 14 amino acids. CDR1 and CDR2 (germline): SGHRS, YFSETQ.

Ten or more counts support this clonotype. This chain joins TRBV9 and TRBJ2-2, with D perhaps matching TRBD1 or TRBD2 (5 bases each). Trimming took 2 bases from V and 4 from J, leaving 18 bases between them. Germline assignment: CDR1 SGDLS and CDR2 YYNGEE. This CDR3 has 17 amino acids. The CDR3 region is CASSVPQGRMGTGELFF. In DNA, the CDR3 is TGTGCCAGCAGCGTCCCCCAGGGACGGATGGGCACCGGGGAGCTGTTTTTT.

The count of this clonotype is one. A much larger clone lies one base from this, so it may be a read error. The rearrangement uses TRBV7-9 and TRBJ1-3; the match to TRBD1 covers 7 bases. The CDR3 runs to 15 residues. Germline CDR1 is SEHNR and CDR2 is FQNEAQ (reference sequence). V lost 3 bases, J lost 6 bases, and 8 bases stayed unmatched. The CDR3 region has the DNA TGTGCCAGCAGCTTGGGACAGAACTCCGTAAACACCATATATTTT. This translates into CASSLGQNSVNTIYF. The variable domain in full, with the rest retrieved from reference TRBV7-9 and TRBJ1-3, is DTGVSQNPRHKITKRGQNVTFRCDPISEHNRLYWYRQTLGQGPEFLTYFQNEAQLEKSRLLSDRFSAERPKGSFSTLEIQRTEQGDSAMYLCASSLGQNSVNTIYFGEGSWLTVV.

There are many counts of this clonotype. The V gene is TRBV4-3, the J gene TRBJ2-1; 9 bases agree with TRBD2. Germline assignment: CDR1 LGHNA and CDR2 YSLEER. CDR3 length equals 16 residues. The J segment lost 7 bases and the V segment lost 0 bases, leaving 7 bases of the junction unmatched. In DNA, the CDR3 is TGCGCCAGCAGCCAAGATCCGGGACTAGCTTATAATGAGCAGTTCTTC. The encoded protein is CASSQDPGLAYNEQFF.

This clonotype was seen many times. The chain carries TRBV20-1 and TRBJ2-1, with D tentatively TRBD1 or TRBD2 (5 bases each). With 0 bases removed from V and 2 bases from J, the gap between germline ends came to 17 bases. CDR1 is DFQATT, CDR2 SNEGSKA, per germline (reference sequence). The CDR3 is 17 residues long. In DNA, the CDR3 is TGCAGTGCTAGAGACGGGACCTGGAGTTTAACCTACAATGAGCAGTTCTTC. It codes for CSARDGTWSLTYNEQFF.

CDR3 DNA: TGTGCCAGCAGTTACTCGTGGCAGGGTAGAGATACGCAGTATTTT. This translates into CASSYSWQGRDTQYF. The chain is built from TRBV6-5 and TRBJ2-3; D may be TRBD1 (5 bases). This CDR3 has 15 residues. V was clipped by 0 bases and J by 5 bases, with 12 bases between them. The germline gives CDR1 MNHEY, CDR2 SVGAGI.

This clonotype appeared a few times. The rearrangement uses TRBV20-1 and TRBJ2-7; 7 bases fit TRBD1. Trimming took 3 bases from V and 2 from J; bases not matched to a gene: 7. The germline V gene encodes CDR1 DFQATT and CDR2 SNEGSKA (reference sequence). The CDR3 spans 14 residues. The CDR3 DNA sequence: TGCAGTGCTAGGACAGGGACGTACGCCTACGAGCAGTACTTC. It is translated as CSARTGTYAYEQYF.

This clonotype was recorded many times. The V and J genes are TRBV20-1 and TRBJ2-5, with D maybe TRBD1 (5 bases). CDR3 length equals 11 residues. Trimming removed 3 bases from V and 5 bases from J, with 7 bases in between. Germline CDR1 is DFQATT and CDR2 is SNEGSKA (reference sequence). Here the CDR3 reads CSARKGETQYF. DNA of the CDR3: TGCAGTGCTAGGAAGGGGGAGACCCAGTACTTC.

V and J are TRBV12-3 or TRBV12-4 and TRBJ1-4, with D possibly being TRBD1 (5 bases). V was pared by 7 bases and J by 8 bases, with 17 bases between. The CDR3 covers 14 residues. CDR3 protein: CASTLWGTDEKLFF. DNA of the CDR3: TGTGCCAGCACTTTGTGGGGCACGGACGAAAAACTGTTTTTT.

The sample holds many counts of this clonotype. The chain recombines TRBV10-2 with TRBJ2-1; 7 positions match TRBD2. The CDR3 runs to 14 residues. Germline lookup yields CDR1 WSHSY and CDR2 SAAADI. V lost 4 bases to trimming and J lost 5 bases; unmatched junction nucleotides: 5. The CDR3 here is CASSVWLADNEQFF. CDR3 bases: TGCGCCAGCAGTGTTTGGCTAGCGGACAATGAGCAGTTCTTC.

This clonotype was picked up many times. The chain uses TRBV15 and TRBJ2-7; 9 bases line up with TRBD2. Trimming at V came to 4 bases and at J to 7 bases, leaving 11 bases not matched to a gene. The germline V gene encodes CDR1 LNHNV and CDR2 YYDKDF (reference sequence). The CDR3 runs to 15 residues. The CDR3: CATSTSGTSPREQYF. The DNA of the CDR3 is TGTGCCACCAGCACTTCCGGGACTAGCCCCCGGGAGCAGTACTTC. Looking up the rest from reference TRBV15 and TRBJ2-7 gives the full variable domain: DAMVIQNPRYQVTQFGKPVTLSCSQTLNHNVMYWYQQKSSQAPKLLFHYYDKDFNNEADTPDNFQSRRPNTSFCFLDIRSPGLGDTAMYLCATSTSGTSPREQYFGPGTRLTVT.

This clonotype was counted only a few times. The chain recombines TRBV12-3 or TRBV12-4 with TRBJ2-2; perhaps TRBD2 as D (6 bases). The CDR3 loop spans 16 amino acids. V shed 3 bases and J shed 4 bases, with 15 bases lying between them. The CDR3 region is CASSFLGGGITGELFF. CDR3 nucleotide sequence: TGTGCCAGCAGTTTCCTCGGGGGAGGAATCACCGGGGAGCTGTTTTTT.

This clonotype has more than one count but fewer than ten. The chain is built from TRBV20-1 and TRBJ2-7; D not certain. There are 10 residues in the CDR3. Between the trimmed V and J ends, which lost 4 bases and 9 bases, there was a span of 10 bases. Germline V gives CDR1 DFQATT, CDR2 SNEGSKA (reference sequence). This chain's CDR3 is CSAILLGQYF. The CDR3 coding sequence is TGCAGTGCTATTCTCTTAGGGCAGTACTTC.

There are many counts of this clonotype. The rearrangement joins TRBV5-1 to TRBJ2-7, with 7 bases matching TRBD1. In germline, CDR1 is SGHRS, CDR2 YFSETQ. The junction had 10 bases not matched to a gene; V was cut back by 4 bases and J by 3 bases. The CDR3 contains 15 residues. Here the CDR3 reads CASSRSPGQNYEQYF. The CDR3 nucleotides are TGCGCCAGCAGCCGTTCCCCGGGACAGAACTACGAGCAGTACTTC.

V gene TRBV7-8 combines with J gene TRBJ2-1, with 10 nucleotides matching TRBD2. The CDR3 runs to 18 residues. Germline V gene sequence: CDR1 SGHVS, CDR2 FQNEAQ. Unmatched junction bases numbered 13, after V lost 4 bases and J lost 4 bases. The CDR3 sequence is CASSSRRPGTSAYNEQFF. CDR3 nucleotides: TGTGCCAGCAGCTCTAGACGGCCCGGGACTAGCGCATACAATGAGCAGTTCTTC.

The table lists this clonotype with many counts. This chain connects TRBV28 to TRBJ2-7; 9 bases agree with TRBD1. V shed 4 bases and J 2 bases; nucleotides not matched to a gene: 6. The length of the CDR3 is 15 residues. Germline CDR1 and CDR2: MDHEN and SYDVKM. The CDR3 nucleotides read TGTGCCAGCAGTTCGATTGGGACAGGGCCCTACGAGCAGTACTTC. Its protein is CASSSIGTGPYEQYF.

This clonotype showed up many times. The gene calls are TRBV12-3 or TRBV12-4 and TRBJ1-6, with D possibly TRBD1 on 5 matching bases. The CDR3 length is 14 residues. Trimming took off 6 bases at V and 6 bases at J, with 12 bases between the two ends. The CDR3: CASRRGAANSPLHF. The CDR3, as DNA: TGTGCCAGCAGGAGAGGGGCAGCTAATTCACCCCTCCACTTT.

Many counts were recorded for this clonotype. The chain carries TRBV4-3 and TRBJ2-2, with 7 bases lining up with TRBD2. The germline V gene has CDR1 LGHNA and CDR2 YSLEER. The V and J ends lost 3 bases and 0 bases, in that order; junction bases with no gene match: 4. CDR3 length: 16 amino acids. CDR3 amino acids: CASSQASGANTGELFF. The DNA for the CDR3 is TGCGCCAGCAGCCAGGCTAGCGGCGCGAACACCGGGGAGCTGTTTTTT.